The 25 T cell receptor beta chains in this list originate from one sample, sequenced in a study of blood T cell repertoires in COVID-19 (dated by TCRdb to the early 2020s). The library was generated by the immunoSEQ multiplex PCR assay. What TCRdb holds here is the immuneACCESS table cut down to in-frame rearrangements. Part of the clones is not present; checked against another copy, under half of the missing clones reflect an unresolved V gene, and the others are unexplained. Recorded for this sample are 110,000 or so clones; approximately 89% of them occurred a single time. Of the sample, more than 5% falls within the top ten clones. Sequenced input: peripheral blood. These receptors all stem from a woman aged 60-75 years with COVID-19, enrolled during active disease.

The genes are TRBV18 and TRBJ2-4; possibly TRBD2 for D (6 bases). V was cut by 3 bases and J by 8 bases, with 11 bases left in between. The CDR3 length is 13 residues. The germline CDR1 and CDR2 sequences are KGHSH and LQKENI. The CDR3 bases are TGTGCCAGCTCACCGGGCCCGGGGGACATTCAGTACTTC. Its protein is CASSPGPGDIQYF.

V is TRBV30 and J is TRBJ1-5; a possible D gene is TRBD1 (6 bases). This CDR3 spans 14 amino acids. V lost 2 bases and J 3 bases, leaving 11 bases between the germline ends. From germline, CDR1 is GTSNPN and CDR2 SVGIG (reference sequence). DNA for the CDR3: TGTGCCTGGAGTCTTGGACAGTTCAATCAGCCCCAGCATTTT. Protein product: CAWSLGQFNQPQHF.

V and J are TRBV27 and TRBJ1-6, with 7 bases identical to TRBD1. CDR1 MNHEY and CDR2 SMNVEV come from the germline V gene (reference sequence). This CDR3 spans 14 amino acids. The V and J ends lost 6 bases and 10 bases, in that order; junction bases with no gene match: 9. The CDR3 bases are TGTGCCAGCAGCCGGGAGACAGGGACCTCACCCCTCCACTTT. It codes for CASSRETGTSPLHF.

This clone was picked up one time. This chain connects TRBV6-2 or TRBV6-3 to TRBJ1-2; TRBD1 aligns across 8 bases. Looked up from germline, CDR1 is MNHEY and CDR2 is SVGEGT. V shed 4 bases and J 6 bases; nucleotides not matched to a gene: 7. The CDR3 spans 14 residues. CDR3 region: CASSWTGFEDGYTF. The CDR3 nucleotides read TGTGCCAGCAGTTGGACAGGGTTCGAGGATGGCTACACCTTC.

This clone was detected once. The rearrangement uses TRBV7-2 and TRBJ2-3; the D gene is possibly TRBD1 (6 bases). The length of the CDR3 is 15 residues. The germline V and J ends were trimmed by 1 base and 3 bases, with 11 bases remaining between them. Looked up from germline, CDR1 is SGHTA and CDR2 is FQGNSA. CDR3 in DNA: TGTGCCAGCAGCTTAGAACAGGGAGCTACAGATACGCAGTATTTT. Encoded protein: CASSLEQGATDTQYF.

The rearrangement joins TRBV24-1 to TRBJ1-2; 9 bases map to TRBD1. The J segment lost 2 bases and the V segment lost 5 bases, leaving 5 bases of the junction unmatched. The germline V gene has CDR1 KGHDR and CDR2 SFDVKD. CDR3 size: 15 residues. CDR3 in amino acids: CATSAGDRENYGYTF. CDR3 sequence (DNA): TGTGCCACCAGTGCCGGGGACAGGGAAAACTATGGCTACACCTTC.

CDR3 residues: CASSPGEEERLNTEAFF. CDR3 bases: TGTGCCAGCAGCCCCGGAGAGGAAGAGAGATTGAACACTGAAGCTTTCTTT. The gene calls are TRBV3-1 (or the pseudogene TRBV3-2) and TRBJ1-1; no clear D gene. The CDR3 totals 17 residues. The germline gives CDR1 LGHDT, CDR2 YNNKEL (reference sequence). V lost 4 bases, J lost 0 bases, and 18 bases lay in between.

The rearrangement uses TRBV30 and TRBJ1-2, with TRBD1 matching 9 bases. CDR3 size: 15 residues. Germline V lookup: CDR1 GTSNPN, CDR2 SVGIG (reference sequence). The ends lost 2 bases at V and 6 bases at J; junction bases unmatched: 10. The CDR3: CAWSIRLGQGDGYTF. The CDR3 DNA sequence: TGTGCCTGGAGTATACGGCTGGGACAGGGAGATGGCTACACCTTC.

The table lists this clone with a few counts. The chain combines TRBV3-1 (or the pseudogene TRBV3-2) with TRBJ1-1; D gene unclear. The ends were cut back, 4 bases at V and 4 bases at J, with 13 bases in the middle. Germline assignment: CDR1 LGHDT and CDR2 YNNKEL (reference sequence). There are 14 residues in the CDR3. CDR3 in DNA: TGTGCCAGCAGCCCCCTGCTTCGGGGCACTGAAGCTTTCTTT. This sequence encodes CASSPLLRGTEAFF.

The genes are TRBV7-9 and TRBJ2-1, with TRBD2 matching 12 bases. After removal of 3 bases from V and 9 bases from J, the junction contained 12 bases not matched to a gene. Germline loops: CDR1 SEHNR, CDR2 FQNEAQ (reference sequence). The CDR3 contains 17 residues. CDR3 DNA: TGTGCCAGCAGCTTTCTAGTCCTAGCGGGGGGGCCTGCTGAGCAGTTCTTC. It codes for CASSFLVLAGGPAEQFF.

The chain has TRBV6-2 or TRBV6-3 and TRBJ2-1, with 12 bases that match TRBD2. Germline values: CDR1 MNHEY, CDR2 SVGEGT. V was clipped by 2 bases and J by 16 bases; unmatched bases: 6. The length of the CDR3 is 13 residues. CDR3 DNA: TGTGCCAGCAGTTACCTAGCGGGGGGGCCCTTTTTCTTC. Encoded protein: CASSYLAGGPFFF.

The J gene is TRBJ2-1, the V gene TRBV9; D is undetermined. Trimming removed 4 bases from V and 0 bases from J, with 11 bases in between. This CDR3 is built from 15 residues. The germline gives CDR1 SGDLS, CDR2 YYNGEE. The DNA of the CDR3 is TGTGCCAGCAGCCGGGTAGATTTCTCCTACAATGAGCAGTTCTTC. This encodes CASSRVDFSYNEQFF.

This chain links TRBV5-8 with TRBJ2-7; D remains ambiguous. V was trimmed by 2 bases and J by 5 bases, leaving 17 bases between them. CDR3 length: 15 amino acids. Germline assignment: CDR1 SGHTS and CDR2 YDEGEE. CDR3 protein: CASSLSYPAEDEQYF. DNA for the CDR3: TGTGCCAGCAGCTTATCTTACCCCGCTGAGGACGAGCAGTACTTC.

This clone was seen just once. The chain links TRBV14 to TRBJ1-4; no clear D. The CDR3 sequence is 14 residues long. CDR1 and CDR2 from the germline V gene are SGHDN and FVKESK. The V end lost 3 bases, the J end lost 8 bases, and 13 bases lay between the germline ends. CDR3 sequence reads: CASSQENGGEKLFF. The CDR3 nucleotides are TGTGCCAGCAGCCAGGAAAACGGAGGGGAAAAACTGTTTTTT. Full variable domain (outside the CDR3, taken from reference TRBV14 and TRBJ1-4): EAGVTQFPSHSVIEKGQTVTLRCDPISGHDNLYWYRRVMGKEIKFLLHFVKESKQDESGMPNNRFLAERTGGTYSTLKVQPAELEDSGVYFCASSQENGGEKLFFGSGTQLSVL.

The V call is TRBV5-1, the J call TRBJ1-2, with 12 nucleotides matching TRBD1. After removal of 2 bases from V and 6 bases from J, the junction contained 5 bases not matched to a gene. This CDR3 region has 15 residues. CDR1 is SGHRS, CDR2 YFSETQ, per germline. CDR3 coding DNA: TGCGCCAGCAGCTTAGGGACAGGGGGCGCGGATGGCTACACCTTC. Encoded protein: CASSLGTGGADGYTF.

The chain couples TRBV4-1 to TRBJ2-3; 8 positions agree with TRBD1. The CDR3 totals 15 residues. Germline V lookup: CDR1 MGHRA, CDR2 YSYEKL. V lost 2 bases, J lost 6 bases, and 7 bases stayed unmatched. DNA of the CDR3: TGCGCCAGCAGCCAAAGGACAGGGCCGGCGGATACGCAGTATTTT. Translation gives CASSQRTGPADTQYF.

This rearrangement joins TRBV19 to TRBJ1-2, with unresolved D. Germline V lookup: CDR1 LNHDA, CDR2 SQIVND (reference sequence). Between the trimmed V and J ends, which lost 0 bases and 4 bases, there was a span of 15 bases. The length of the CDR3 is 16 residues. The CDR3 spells CASSIETRGPFYGYTF. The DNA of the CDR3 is TGTGCCAGTAGTATAGAAACCAGAGGGCCCTTCTATGGCTACACCTTC.

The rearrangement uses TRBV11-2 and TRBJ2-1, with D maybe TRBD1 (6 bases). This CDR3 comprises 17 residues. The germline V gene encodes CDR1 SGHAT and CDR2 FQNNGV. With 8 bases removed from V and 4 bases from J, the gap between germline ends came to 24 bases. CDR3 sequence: CASGNPGQDAKYNEQFF. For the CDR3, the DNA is TGTGCCAGCGGAAACCCGGGACAAGACGCGAAATACAATGAGCAGTTCTTC.

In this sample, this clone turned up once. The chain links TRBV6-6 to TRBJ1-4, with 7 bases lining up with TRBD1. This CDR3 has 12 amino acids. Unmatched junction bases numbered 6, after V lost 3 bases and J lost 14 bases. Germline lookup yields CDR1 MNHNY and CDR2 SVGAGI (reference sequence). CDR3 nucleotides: TGTGCCAGCAGTTATGACAGGGTATTCCTGTTTTTT. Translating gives CASSYDRVFLFF.

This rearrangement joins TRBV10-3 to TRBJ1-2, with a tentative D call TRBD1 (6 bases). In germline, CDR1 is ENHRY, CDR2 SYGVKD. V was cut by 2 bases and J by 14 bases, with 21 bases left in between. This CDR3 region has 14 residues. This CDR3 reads CAISEGAGVLHSTF. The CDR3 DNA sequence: TGTGCCATCAGTGAGGGTGCAGGGGTCCTTCACAGTACCTTC.

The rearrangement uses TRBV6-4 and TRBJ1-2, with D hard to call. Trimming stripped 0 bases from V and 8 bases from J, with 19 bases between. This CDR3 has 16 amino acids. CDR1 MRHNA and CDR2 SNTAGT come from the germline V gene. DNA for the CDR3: TGTGCCAGCAGTGACTCGAATATTTACAGCTCAGGCGGCTACACCTTC. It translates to CASSDSNIYSSGGYTF.

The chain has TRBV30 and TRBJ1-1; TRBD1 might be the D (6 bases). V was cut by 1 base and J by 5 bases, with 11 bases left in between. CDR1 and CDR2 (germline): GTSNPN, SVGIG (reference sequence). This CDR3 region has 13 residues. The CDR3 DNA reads TGTGCCTGGAGTGAGGCAGGGGAGACTGAAGCTTTCTTT. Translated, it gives CAWSEAGETEAFF.

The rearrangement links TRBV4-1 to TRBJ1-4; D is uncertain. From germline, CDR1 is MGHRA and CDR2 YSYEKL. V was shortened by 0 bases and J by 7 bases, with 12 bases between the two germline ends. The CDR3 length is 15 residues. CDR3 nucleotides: TGCGCCAGCAGCCAAGATGCGGCCATTGTTGAAAAACTGTTTTTT. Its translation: CASSQDAAIVEKLFF.

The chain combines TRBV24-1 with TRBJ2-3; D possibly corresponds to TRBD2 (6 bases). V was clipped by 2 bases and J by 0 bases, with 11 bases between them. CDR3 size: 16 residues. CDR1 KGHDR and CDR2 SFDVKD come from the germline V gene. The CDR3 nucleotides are TGTGCCACCAGTGATTCCCGGAGGGCTAGCACAGATACGCAGTATTTT. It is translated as CATSDSRRASTDTQYF.

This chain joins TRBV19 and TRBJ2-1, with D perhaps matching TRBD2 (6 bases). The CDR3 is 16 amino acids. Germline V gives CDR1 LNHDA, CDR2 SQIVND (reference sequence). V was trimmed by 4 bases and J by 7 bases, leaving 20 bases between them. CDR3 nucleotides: TGTGCCAGTAGTAGTTGGTGGCCCATGGGGAGGAATGAGCAGTTCTTC. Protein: CASSSWWPMGRNEQFF.